This record covers a single T cell receptor (beta chain). Its antigen is as yet unknown. A much larger clonotype is one base distant, so this may be a read error. From germline, CDR1 is SNHLY and CDR2 FYNNEI. The germline V and J ends were trimmed by 6 bases and 4 bases, with 15 bases remaining between them. This CDR3 comprises 14 residues. Primers used in a second PCR of roughly 6 to 11 cycles were a sample-barcoded 5' primer and a J-beta primer mix. Tagging of each cDNA molecule was performed by a template-switch adaptor with 12 random nucleotides. One entry per CDR3 protein, called by TCRdb with MiXCR from the 5' RACE reads. Counted here are about 650,000 distinct CDR3 sequences, 32% occurring once; the ten biggest clones make up 15% to 17%. This entry is derived from a study of blood T cells in healthy people across ages. Study in general: The template switching approach captured approximately one barcoded beta molecule for every two T cells.

Study outcomes and limitations: Naive T cell percentage showed a strong correlation with TCR beta diversity. Roughly linear age-related decline in beta diversity appeared, significant by age about 40.

The J gene is TRBJ2-5, the V gene TRBV2, with D perhaps TRBD1 (5 bases). Sequencing input: blood. The receptor comes from a woman older than 75 in good health. CDR3 DNA: TGTGCCAGCAGAAGGAGCAGGGTGGGAGAGACCCAGTACTTC. This sequence encodes CASRRSRVGETQYF.